These T cell receptor beta chains were read from a single sample in a study of cytomegalovirus exposure and HLA in healthy donors. TCRdb keeps only in-frame clones here, not all; method: immunoSEQ multiplex PCR. Of under 130,000 clones listed, 83% were seen once; the top ten hold 5% to 6.5%. Sequencing was performed on PBMCs. The receptors shown here come from a man younger than 30 in good health and CMV-seronegative. CDR3s include the opening cysteine and the closing phenylalanine or tryptophan. The D gene is left open where the match is weak. The listing skips clone size in some rows; elsewhere it reads once, few, many or a size class.

V gene: TRBV6-4; D gene: TRBD1; J gene: TRBJ2-1; clone size: .; CDR3 DNA: TGTGCCAGCACCTTGGACAGGTTTAACCATGAGCAGTTCTTC; CDR3 protein: CASTLDRFNHEQFF
V gene: TRBV5-1; D gene: .; J gene: TRBJ1-2; clone size: .; CDR3 DNA: TGCGCCAGCTCGACAGTCTCGGTGGACTATGGCTACACCTTC; CDR3 protein: CASSTVSVDYGYTF
V gene: TRBV6-4; D gene: TRBD1; J gene: TRBJ1-2; clone size: many; CDR3 DNA: TGTGCCAGCAGTGACTCGACAGGGGATGGCTACACCTTC; CDR3 protein: CASSDSTGDGYTF
V gene: TRBV28; D gene: TRBD1; J gene: TRBJ2-2; clone size: .; CDR3 DNA: TGTGCCAGCGCCGGGACAGCGAACACCGGGGAGCTGTTTTTT; CDR3 protein: CASAGTANTGELFF
V gene: TRBV5-8; D gene: TRBD2; J gene: TRBJ2-3; clone size: .; CDR3 DNA: TGTGCCAGCAGCCTACATCTCGGGACTAGCGGGATTGGTGGAGATACGCAGTATTTT; CDR3 protein: CASSLHLGTSGIGGDTQYF
V gene: TRBV6-5; D gene: TRBD1; J gene: TRBJ2-7; clone size: .; CDR3 DNA: TGTGTCAGCAGTTACCCCGGGACAGGGAAGAACGAGCAGTACTTC; CDR3 protein: CVSSYPGTGKNEQYF
V gene: TRBV19; D gene: TRBD1; J gene: TRBJ2-6; clone size: .; CDR3 DNA: TGTGCCAGTAGTCTACAGGGGATGGGCTCTGGGGCCAACGTCCTGACTTTC; CDR3 protein: CASSLQGMGSGANVLTF
V gene: TRBV19; D gene: .; J gene: TRBJ2-7; clone size: .; CDR3 DNA: TGTGCCAGTAGTATAGGCGGGAAAAACTACGAGCAGTACTTC; CDR3 protein: CASSIGGKNYEQYF
V gene: TRBV27; D gene: TRBD2; J gene: TRBJ2-3; clone size: .; CDR3 DNA: TGTGCCAGCAGTTTACTACTAGCGGGAGGGGCAGATACGCAGTATTTT; CDR3 protein: CASSLLLAGGADTQYF
V gene: TRBV28; D gene: .; J gene: TRBJ1-2; clone size: few; CDR3 DNA: TGTGCCAGCAGTTTCGGTGGTTATGGCTACACCTTC; CDR3 protein: CASSFGGYGYTF
V gene: TRBV2; D gene: TRBD2; J gene: TRBJ2-3; clone size: .; CDR3 DNA: TGTGCCAGCATCGCTGTAGCGGGACGGGCAGATACGCAGTATTTT; CDR3 protein: CASIAVAGRADTQYF
V gene: TRBV18; D gene: .; J gene: TRBJ2-5; clone size: .; CDR3 DNA: TGTGCCAGCTCTCAACAAGAGACCCAGTACTTC; CDR3 protein: CASSQQETQYF
V gene: TRBV19; D gene: TRBD2; J gene: TRBJ2-1; clone size: .; CDR3 DNA: TGTGCCAGTACTCCGGGACTAGTTAATGAGCAGTTCTTC; CDR3 protein: CASTPGLVNEQFF
V gene: TRBV5-6; D gene: TRBD1; J gene: TRBJ1-1; clone size: .; CDR3 DNA: TGTGCCAGCGCACGGGACAGGGTAAACACTGAAGCTTTCTTT; CDR3 protein: CASARDRVNTEAFF
V gene: TRBV6-1; D gene: TRBD2; J gene: TRBJ2-3; clone size: .; CDR3 DNA: TGTGCCAGCAGTGGGGAGGCCTTAGCGGGTTTAATGGGATTCACAGATACGCAGTATTTT; CDR3 protein: CASSGEALAGLMGFTDTQYF
V gene: TRBV6-5; D gene: .; J gene: TRBJ2-1; clone size: .; CDR3 DNA: TGTGCCAGCAGCCTCCGGGACTCCCGGGGCCATGAGCAGTTCTTC; CDR3 protein: CASSLRDSRGHEQFF
V gene: TRBV6-1; D gene: TRBD1; J gene: TRBJ1-6; clone size: few; CDR3 DNA: TGTGCCAGCAGTGAATTGGCAGGGGGCCTGGGTTCACCCCTCCACTTT; CDR3 protein: CASSELAGGLGSPLHF
V gene: TRBV9; D gene: TRBD1; J gene: TRBJ2-1; clone size: .; CDR3 DNA: TGTGCCAGCAGCGTAGGGGAGACAGGGGGCGTGGATGAGCAGTTCTTC; CDR3 protein: CASSVGETGGVDEQFF
V gene: TRBV29-1; D gene: .; J gene: TRBJ1-2; clone size: once; CDR3 DNA: TGCAGCGTTGGGGGGGGGAATGGCTACACCTTC; CDR3 protein: CSVGGGNGYTF
V gene: TRBV19; D gene: TRBD2; J gene: TRBJ2-6; clone size: .; CDR3 DNA: TGTGCCAGTAGTAGCGGGAGTTTCCCTGGGGCCAACGTCCTGACTTTC; CDR3 protein: CASSSGSFPGANVLTF
V gene: TRBV7-2; D gene: TRBD1; J gene: TRBJ1-2; clone size: .; CDR3 DNA: TGTGCCAGCAGCCCCCGGGACAGAGATGGCTACACCTTC; CDR3 protein: CASSPRDRDGYTF
V gene: TRBV9; D gene: TRBD2; J gene: TRBJ2-1; clone size: .; CDR3 DNA: TGTGCCAGCAGCCCGGGGCTAGCGGGCTCCTACAATGAGCAGTTCTTC; CDR3 protein: CASSPGLAGSYNEQFF
V gene: TRBV5-4; D gene: TRBD1; J gene: TRBJ2-3; clone size: .; CDR3 DNA: TGTGCCAGCAGCTTCATACAGGGGCACGGGATGGGAGCAGATACGCAGTATTTT; CDR3 protein: CASSFIQGHGMGADTQYF
V gene: TRBV6-5; D gene: .; J gene: TRBJ1-2; clone size: .; CDR3 DNA: TGTGCCAGCAGTTACCCGGACAGCTATGGCTACACCTTC; CDR3 protein: CASSYPDSYGYTF
V gene: TRBV11-2; D gene: .; J gene: TRBJ2-1; clone size: .; CDR3 DNA: TGTGCCAGCAGCTTAGGTTTTCTGGGCAGGGGGAGGTCGCATGAGCAGTTCTTC; CDR3 protein: CASSLGFLGRGRSHEQFF
V gene: TRBV5-1; D gene: TRBD1; J gene: TRBJ2-7; clone size: few; CDR3 DNA: TGCGCCAGCAGCTGGACAGGGGGCACCCACGAGCAGTACTTC; CDR3 protein: CASSWTGGTHEQYF
V gene: TRBV11-2; D gene: TRBD1; J gene: TRBJ2-7; clone size: .; CDR3 DNA: TGTGCCAGCAGCTTCCAGGGGACAGGGAACGAGCAGTACTTC; CDR3 protein: CASSFQGTGNEQYF
V gene: TRBV30; D gene: TRBD1; J gene: TRBJ2-4; clone size: .; CDR3 DNA: TGTGCCTGGAGTCACCCGGGACAGGGGGCCAAGGGTGAAAAAAACATTCAGTACTTC; CDR3 protein: CAWSHPGQGAKGEKNIQYF
V gene: TRBV10-1; D gene: TRBD1; J gene: TRBJ1-4; clone size: .; CDR3 DNA: TGCGCCAGCAGTGCACTGACAGGGCCTAATGAAAAACTGTTTTTT; CDR3 protein: CASSALTGPNEKLFF
V gene: TRBV30; D gene: TRBD1; J gene: TRBJ2-5; clone size: .; CDR3 DNA: TGTGCCGGTACAGGGGGCGAGAAGACCCAGTACTTC; CDR3 protein: CAGTGGEKTQYF
V gene: TRBV11-2; D gene: TRBD1; J gene: TRBJ2-7; clone size: .; CDR3 DNA: TGTGCCAGCAGCTTAGGGGGGACAGGAAACAGCGAGCAGTACTTC; CDR3 protein: CASSLGGTGNSEQYF
V gene: TRBV15; D gene: .; J gene: TRBJ1-5; clone size: few; CDR3 DNA: TGTGCCACCAGCACCATCCCCGGGGGGCAGCCCCAGCATTTT; CDR3 protein: CATSTIPGGQPQHF
V gene: TRBV5-4; D gene: TRBD1; J gene: TRBJ1-1; clone size: few; CDR3 DNA: TGTGCCAGCAGCTCACGAGGACAGGGGGCCAGGAGGACCACTGAAGCTTTCTTT; CDR3 protein: CASSSRGQGARRTTEAFF
V gene: TRBV5-4; D gene: TRBD1; J gene: TRBJ1-1; clone size: .; CDR3 DNA: TGTGCCAGCAGCTTGGCCGGGCCAGGGGGGGAAGCTTTCTTT; CDR3 protein: CASSLAGPGGEAFF
V gene: TRBV5-4; D gene: TRBD2; J gene: TRBJ2-3; clone size: .; CDR3 DNA: TGTGCCAGCAGTTTTTGGCGGGGTAGCGGGAGGGCCAGGACAGATACGCAGTATTTT; CDR3 protein: CASSFWRGSGRARTDTQYF
V gene: TRBV11-2; D gene: .; J gene: TRBJ1-4; clone size: .; CDR3 DNA: TGTGCCAGCAGCTTCTTAAATGAAAAACTGTTTTTT; CDR3 protein: CASSFLNEKLFF
V gene: TRBV29-1; D gene: .; J gene: TRBJ2-1; clone size: .; CDR3 DNA: TGCAGCGTTGGGGCAGGGCCGTACAATGAGCAGTTCTTC; CDR3 protein: CSVGAGPYNEQFF
V gene: TRBV6-5; D gene: TRBD2; J gene: TRBJ2-5; clone size: once; CDR3 DNA: TGTGCCAGCAGCCCCGGACTAGCGAGTCAAGAGACCCAGTACTTC; CDR3 protein: CASSPGLASQETQYF
V gene: TRBV18; D gene: TRBD1; J gene: TRBJ2-7; clone size: .; CDR3 DNA: TGTGCCAGCTCACCACCTCCGGGACAGGGTGGTTACGAGCAGTACTTC; CDR3 protein: CASSPPPGQGGYEQYF
V gene: TRBV4-3; D gene: TRBD2; J gene: TRBJ2-7; clone size: .; CDR3 DNA: TGCGCCAGCAGCCAAGATCGTCTAGCGGCCGCCCCCTCCTACGAGCAGTACTTC; CDR3 protein: CASSQDRLAAAPSYEQYF
V gene: TRBV21-1; D gene: .; J gene: TRBJ1-2; clone size: once; CDR3 DNA: TGTGCCAGCAGCCAAAAACAGTCACTGTCTAACTATGGCTACACCTTC; CDR3 protein: CASSQKQSLSNYGYTF
V gene: TRBV7-2; D gene: TRBD2; J gene: TRBJ2-5; clone size: .; CDR3 DNA: TGTGCCAGCAGCTTAGTAGCGGGAGTTTGGGAGACCCAGTACTTC; CDR3 protein: CASSLVAGVWETQYF
V gene: TRBV5-8; D gene: TRBD2; J gene: TRBJ2-5; clone size: once; CDR3 DNA: TGTGCCAGCAGTACCGGAGCGGGAATGAAGACCCAGTACTTC; CDR3 protein: CASSTGAGMKTQYF
V gene: TRBV28; D gene: .; J gene: TRBJ1-5; clone size: .; CDR3 DNA: TGTGCCAGCAGTCTGGACAACAGGGACCGTCAGCCCCAGCATTTT; CDR3 protein: CASSLDNRDRQPQHF
V gene: TRBV20-1; D gene: .; J gene: TRBJ2-7; clone size: .; CDR3 DNA: TGCAGTACACGAACAGGGACCGAGCAGTACTTC; CDR3 protein: CSTRTGTEQYF
V gene: TRBV28; D gene: .; J gene: TRBJ1-2; clone size: few; CDR3 DNA: TGTGCCAGCAGTCGAGGAATAGGAAACTATGGCTACACCTTC; CDR3 protein: CASSRGIGNYGYTF
V gene: TRBV28; D gene: .; J gene: TRBJ1-1; clone size: .; CDR3 DNA: TGTGCCAGCATATCTAACACTGAAGCTTTCTTT; CDR3 protein: CASISNTEAFF
V gene: TRBV7-9; D gene: .; J gene: TRBJ2-5; clone size: .; CDR3 DNA: TGTGCCAGCAACCCCCTTAGGGGCAGGGAAGAGACCCAGTACTTC; CDR3 protein: CASNPLRGREETQYF
V gene: TRBV29-1; D gene: TRBD1; J gene: TRBJ2-1; clone size: .; CDR3 DNA: TGCAGCGTTGCCCCAGCTAGGGACAGAGAGCAGTTCTTC; CDR3 protein: CSVAPARDREQFF
V gene: TRBV6-1; D gene: .; J gene: TRBJ1-6; clone size: few; CDR3 DNA: TGTGCCAGCAGTGAATATCTTTTGTTTAACTTT; CDR3 protein: CASSEYLLFNF
V gene: TRBV28; D gene: TRBD2; J gene: TRBJ2-1; clone size: .; CDR3 DNA: TGTGCCAGCATTAGCGGGACCTCCTACAATGAGCAGTTCTTC; CDR3 protein: CASISGTSYNEQFF
V gene: TRBV5-1; D gene: TRBD2; J gene: TRBJ2-7; clone size: once; CDR3 DNA: TGCGCCAGCAGCTTGTTTACTAGCGGGGTCGCCTACGAGCAGTACTTC; CDR3 protein: CASSLFTSGVAYEQYF
V gene: TRBV6-4; D gene: .; J gene: TRBJ1-5; clone size: .; CDR3 DNA: TGTGCCAGCAGTGAGGGGGGGGGCAATCAGCCCCAGCATTTT; CDR3 protein: CASSEGGGNQPQHF
V gene: TRBV5-1; D gene: TRBD2; J gene: TRBJ2-1; clone size: few; CDR3 DNA: TGCGCCAGCAGCTTGGATAGCGGGGGAGGCTGGAATGAGCAGTTCTTC; CDR3 protein: CASSLDSGGGWNEQFF
V gene: TRBV7-9; D gene: .; J gene: TRBJ2-1; clone size: few; CDR3 DNA: TGTTCCAGCAGCTTCTCAGTCAATGAGCAGTTCTTC; CDR3 protein: CSSSFSVNEQFF
V gene: TRBV5-4; D gene: TRBD2; J gene: TRBJ2-2; clone size: once; CDR3 DNA: TGCGCCAGCAGCCCCCTACCGACTAGCGGGGGGGGGACCGGGGAGCTGTTTTTT; CDR3 protein: CASSPLPTSGGGTGELFF